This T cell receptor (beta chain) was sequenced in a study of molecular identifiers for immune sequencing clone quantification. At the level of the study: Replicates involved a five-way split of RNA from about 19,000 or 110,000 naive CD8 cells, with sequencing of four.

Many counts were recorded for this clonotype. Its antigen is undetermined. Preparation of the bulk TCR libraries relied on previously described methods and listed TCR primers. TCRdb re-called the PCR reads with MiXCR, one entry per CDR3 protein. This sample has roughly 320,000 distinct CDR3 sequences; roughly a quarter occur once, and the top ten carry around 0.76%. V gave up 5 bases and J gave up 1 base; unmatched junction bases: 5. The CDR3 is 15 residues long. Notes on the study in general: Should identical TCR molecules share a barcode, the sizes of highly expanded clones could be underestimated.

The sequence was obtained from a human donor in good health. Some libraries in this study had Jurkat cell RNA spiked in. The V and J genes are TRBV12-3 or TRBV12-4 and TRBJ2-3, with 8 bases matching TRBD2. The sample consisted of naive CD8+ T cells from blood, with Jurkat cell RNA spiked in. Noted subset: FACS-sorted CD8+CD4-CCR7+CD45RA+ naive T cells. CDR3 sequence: CASSRAGDGTDTQYF. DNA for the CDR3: TGTGCCAGCAGTCGAGCGGGAGACGGCACAGATACGCAGTATTTT.